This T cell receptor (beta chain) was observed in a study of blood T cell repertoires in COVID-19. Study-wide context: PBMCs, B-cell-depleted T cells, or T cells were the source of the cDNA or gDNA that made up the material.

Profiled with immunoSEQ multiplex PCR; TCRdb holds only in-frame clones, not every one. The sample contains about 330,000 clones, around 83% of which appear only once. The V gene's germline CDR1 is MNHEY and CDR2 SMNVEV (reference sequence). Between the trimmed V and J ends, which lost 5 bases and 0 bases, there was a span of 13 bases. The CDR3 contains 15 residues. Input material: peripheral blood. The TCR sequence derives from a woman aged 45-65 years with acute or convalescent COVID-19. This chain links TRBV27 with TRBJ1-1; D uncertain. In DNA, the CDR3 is TGTGCCAGCAGTCGAGGCCTCCGCATGAACACTGAAGCTTTCTTT. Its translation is CASSRGLRMNTEAFF.